Shown below are 28 T cell receptor beta chains from a single sample sequenced in a study of OX40 agonist ivuxolimab in advanced cancers. Produced via immunoSEQ multiplex PCR; TCRdb's table is partial and in-frame only. This sample yields roughly 80,000 clones, of which around four fifths are seen a single time; around 1.7% belongs to the top ten. The sample in question was CD4+ or CD8+ T cells sorted from blood, obtained in a trial of the OX40 agonist ivuxolimab. These receptors were collected from an adult with an advanced solid tumor such as melanoma, head and neck, liver or kidney cancer.

This clone came up a few times. The chain couples TRBV6-1 to TRBJ2-1; the match to TRBD1 covers 10 bases. CDR3 length: 16 amino acids. J gave up 8 bases and V 0 bases, and 7 bases lay outside the gene matches. CDR1 and CDR2 (germline): MNHNS, SASEGT. In DNA form, the CDR3 reads TGTGCCAGCAGTGAAGCTGGGACAGGGGCGAGGTATGAGCAGTTCTTC. It is translated as CASSEAGTGARYEQFF.

The chain links TRBV28 to TRBJ2-1, with 12 nucleotides matching TRBD2. V lost 1 base and J lost 7; bases outside the gene matches: 8. The CDR3 has 17 residues. Per germline, CDR1 MDHEN and CDR2 SYDVKM. This CDR3 is CASSLSLAGGNMNEQFF. The CDR3 DNA follows: TGTGCCAGCAGTTTATCCCTAGCGGGAGGGAATATGAATGAGCAGTTCTTC.

The V gene is TRBV28, the J gene TRBJ2-1; 10 bases align to TRBD2. J lost 7 bases, V lost 4 bases, and 10 bases had no gene match. The CDR3 runs 16 residues. Germline V lookup: CDR1 MDHEN, CDR2 SYDVKM. CDR3 bases: TGTGCCAGCAGTTCTAGCGGGGGACGGGGTTTGAATGAGCAGTTCTTC. Amino acid sequence: CASSSSGGRGLNEQFF.

This chain connects TRBV10-3 to TRBJ2-7; no reliable D call. The CDR3 is 11 amino acids. Trimming took 2 bases from V and 6 from J, leaving 5 bases between them. Germline V CDR1 and CDR2: ENHRY, SYGVKD. The CDR3 coding sequence is TGTGCCATCAGTGAGCAAGGCGAGCAGTACTTC. Protein: CAISEQGEQYF.

The rearrangement uses TRBV28 and TRBJ2-4, with no clear D. The germline gives CDR1 MDHEN, CDR2 SYDVKM. The germline V and J ends were trimmed by 5 bases and 7 bases, with 9 bases remaining between them. The length of the CDR3 is 12 residues. CDR3: CASSPIENIQYF. The CDR3 region has the DNA TGTGCCAGCAGTCCCATTGAGAACATTCAGTACTTC.

This chain uses TRBV30 with TRBJ1-1; the match to TRBD1 covers 8 bases. J lost 5 bases, V lost 4 bases, and 6 bases had no gene match. Germline values: CDR1 GTSNPN, CDR2 SVGIG (reference sequence). The CDR3 has 13 amino acids. Here the CDR3 DNA reads TGTGCCTGGACGGGACAGGCGTGGACTGAAGCTTTCTTT. Amino acids: CAWTGQAWTEAFF. Complete variable domain (other parts from reference TRBV30 and TRBJ1-1): SQTIHQWPATLVQPVGSPLSLECTVEGTSNPNLYWYRQAAGRGLQLLFYSVGIGQISSEVPQNLSASRPQDRQFILSSKKLLLSDSGFYLCAWTGQAWTEAFFGQGTRLTVV.

The sample holds one count of this clone. The chain links TRBV10-3 to TRBJ2-5, with no clear D. This CDR3 spans 13 amino acids. CDR1 and CDR2 (germline): ENHRY, SYGVKD. The V end lost 2 bases, the J end lost 2 bases, and 6 bases lay between the germline ends. CDR3 amino acids: CAISETRQETQYF. The CDR3 DNA reads TGTGCCATCAGTGAGACGCGTCAAGAGACCCAGTACTTC.

This chain joins TRBV6-5 and TRBJ1-2; weak D call: TRBD1 (6 bases). Deletions cut 5 bases from V and 5 bases from J, with 9 bases between. The length of the CDR3 is 12 residues. CDR1 MNHEY and CDR2 SVGAGI come from the germline V gene. CDR3 coding DNA: TGTGCCAGCAGTCAGGACAGATATGGCTACACCTTC. Translated, it gives CASSQDRYGYTF.

The genes are TRBV11-3 and TRBJ2-3; TRBD1 matches 8 bases. The CDR3 runs to 17 residues. V shed 4 bases, J shed 1 base, and the junction held 10 bases outside the gene matches. The germline gives CDR1 SGHNT, CDR2 YENEEA. In DNA, the CDR3 is TGTGCCAGCAGCTCCAGGACAGGGTATGACGGCACAGATACGCAGTATTTT. This gives the protein CASSSRTGYDGTDTQYF.

The J gene is TRBJ1-1, the V gene TRBV29-1; D might be TRBD1 (5 bases). The CDR3 covers 14 residues. V was shortened by 3 bases and J by 4 bases, with 15 bases between the two germline ends. Germline V gives CDR1 SQVTM, CDR2 ANQGSEA. CDR3 bases: TGCAGCGTTGATGGGGGGGGTCTCGGCACTGAAGCTTTCTTT. It is translated as CSVDGGGLGTEAFF. The full variable domain, its missing parts supplied by reference TRBV29-1 and TRBJ1-1, is SAVISQKPSRDICQRGTSLTIQCQVDSQVTMMFWYRQQPGQSLTLIATANQGSEATYESGFVIDKFPISRPNLTFSTLTVSNMSPEDSSIYLCSVDGGGLGTEAFFGQGTRLTVV.

The chain employs TRBV30 and TRBJ2-5; unclear D gene. CDR3 length: 14 residues. Germline V gene lookup returns CDR1 GTSNPN and CDR2 SVGIG (reference sequence). Trimming cost V 1 base and J 5 bases, with 14 bases left between them. The CDR3 region is CAWSGTTGGETQYF. CDR3 sequence (DNA): TGTGCCTGGAGTGGTACGACCGGTGGGGAGACCCAGTACTTC.

In this sample, this clone turned up once. V usage is TRBV5-1 and J usage is TRBJ2-7; D unclear. Germline V gives CDR1 SGHRS, CDR2 YFSETQ. CDR3 length equals 14 residues. Trimming pared 3 bases from V and 8 bases from J, leaving 18 bases between. CDR3 sequence reads: CASSSSNKNYKQYF. As DNA, the CDR3 is TGCGCCAGCAGCTCCTCGAACAAAAATTACAAGCAGTACTTC.

This clone appeared once. The rearrangement uses TRBV19 and TRBJ1-5, with no clear D. Germline-derived CDR1 and CDR2 are LNHDA and SQIVND (reference sequence). V was cut by 5 bases and J by 3 bases, with 11 bases left in between. The CDR3 length is 14 residues. This chain's CDR3 is CASSANRANQPQHF. The DNA of the CDR3 is TGTGCCAGTAGTGCCAACAGAGCCAATCAGCCCCAGCATTTT.

This clone occurred a few times. This chain uses TRBV19 with TRBJ2-1, with 12 nucleotides matching TRBD2. J was trimmed by 12 bases and V by 5 bases; bases with no gene match: 5. This CDR3 contains 13 residues. Germline CDR1 is LNHDA and CDR2 is SQIVND (reference sequence). CDR3 amino acids: CASSPTTSGRQFF. CDR3 sequence (DNA): TGTGCCAGTAGTCCCACGACTAGCGGGAGGCAGTTCTTC. The whole variable domain, filled in from reference TRBV19 and TRBJ2-1, reads DGGITQSPKYLFRKEGQNVTLSCEQNLNHDAMYWYRQDPGQGLRLIYYSQIVNDFQKGDIAEGYSVSREKKESFPLTVTSAQKNPTAFYLCASSPTTSGRQFFGPGTRLTVL.

The gene calls are TRBV9 and TRBJ1-1, with TRBD1 identical over 8 bases. This CDR3 spans 15 amino acids. The junction had 7 bases not matched to a gene; V was cut back by 4 bases and J by 2 bases. Germline V gives CDR1 SGDLS, CDR2 YYNGEE. The CDR3 here is CASSPRGQVNTEAFF. The CDR3 region has the DNA TGTGCCAGCAGCCCTCGGGGACAGGTTAACACTGAAGCTTTCTTT.

V is TRBV14 and J is TRBJ2-7, with TRBD2 matching 14 bases. J lost 5 bases, V lost 1 base, and 7 bases had no gene match. Germline V lookup: CDR1 SGHDN, CDR2 FVKESK. CDR3 length equals 17 residues. The CDR3 DNA follows: TGTGCCAGCAGCCAAGCCCTCGGACTAGCGGGAGGCAACGAGCAGTACTTC. Amino acids: CASSQALGLAGGNEQYF.

This chain links TRBV9 with TRBJ2-5; 10 positions agree with TRBD1. The last part of the DNA fits TRBJ2-7 better; the J call may be wrong. Per the germline V gene, CDR1 is SGDLS and CDR2 is YYNGEE. The CDR3 sequence is 15 residues long. Here the CDR3 DNA reads TGTGCCAGCAGCTCGACAGGGGGCCCACTTTACGAGCAGTACTTC. It is translated as CASSSTGGPLYEQYF.

The chain links TRBV18 to TRBJ1-1; TRBD1 aligns across 7 bases. The CDR3 has 17 amino acids. The V gene's germline CDR1 is KGHSH and CDR2 LQKENI. V was clipped by 3 bases and J by 1 base; unmatched bases: 11. In DNA, the CDR3 is TGTGCCAGCTCACCTTATCGACAGGGACGGACGAACACTGAAGCTTTCTTT. It specifies CASSPYRQGRTNTEAFF. Combining the CDR3 with reference TRBV18 and TRBJ1-1 gives the whole variable domain NAGVMQNPRHLVRRRGQEARLRCSPMKGHSHVYWYRQLPEEGLKFMVYLQKENIIDESGMPKERFSAEFPKEGPSILRIQQVVRGDSAAYFCASSPYRQGRTNTEAFFGQGTRLTVV.

The CDR3 coding sequence is TGTGCCAGCAGCGCGGGGGGTGGAGCGGGTCGTTACGAGCAGTACTTC. As protein: CASSAGGGAGRYEQYF. This chain links TRBV5-4 with TRBJ2-7; 8 positions match TRBD2. The trim removed 4 bases at V and 4 bases at J, leaving 13 bases unmatched. The CDR3 runs to 16 residues. Germline values: CDR1 SGHNT, CDR2 YYREEE (reference sequence).

The J gene is TRBJ1-1, the V gene TRBV7-6; tentatively, D is TRBD1 (6 bases). Looked up from germline, CDR1 is SGHVS and CDR2 is FNYEAQ. Trimming cost V 1 base and J 4 bases, with 7 bases left between them. The CDR3 is 13 residues long. In DNA, the CDR3 is TGTGCCAGCAGCTTAGAAGGGGGCACTGAAGCTTTCTTT. Translation: CASSLEGGTEAFF.

This chain uses TRBV5-4 with TRBJ2-3; D is uncertain. CDR3 length: 13 amino acids. Germline assignment: CDR1 SGHNT and CDR2 YYREEE (reference sequence). Deletions cut 4 bases from V and 5 bases from J, with 11 bases between. The CDR3 loop reads CASSQQGIDTQYF. The DNA of the CDR3 is TGTGCCAGCAGCCAGCAAGGAATAGATACGCAGTATTTT.

This rearrangement joins TRBV6-1 to TRBJ1-2; no definite D call. This CDR3 has 13 residues. Trimming stripped 7 bases from V and 4 bases from J, with 13 bases between. Germline V gene data show CDR1 as MNHNS and CDR2 as SASEGT. The CDR3 DNA is TGTGCCAGCACCCTGGACCGAGTCTATGGCTACACCTTC. Protein: CASTLDRVYGYTF.

This clone was observed once. The V call is TRBV27, the J call TRBJ1-1; D call uncertain. This CDR3 spans 14 amino acids. V was pared by 5 bases and J by 3 bases, with 13 bases between. Germline V gene sequence: CDR1 MNHEY, CDR2 SMNVEV (reference sequence). CDR3 nucleotide sequence: TGTGCCAGCAGTCTGAGGGTATTGGACACTGAAGCTTTCTTT. This gives the protein CASSLRVLDTEAFF.

The rearrangement uses TRBV5-1 and TRBJ2-1, with D uncertain. This CDR3 is 15 amino acids long. CDR1 and CDR2 from the germline V gene are SGHRS and YFSETQ. The germline V and J ends were trimmed by 0 bases and 1 base, with 8 bases remaining between them. The CDR3 is CASSLGEVSYNEQFF. In nucleotides, the CDR3 is TGCGCCAGCAGCTTGGGAGAGGTTTCCTACAATGAGCAGTTCTTC.

This chain connects TRBV7-9 to TRBJ2-3; 9 bases are shared with TRBD2. The CDR3 totals 16 residues. Germline assignment: CDR1 SEHNR and CDR2 FQNEAQ (reference sequence). J lost 3 bases, V lost 4 bases, and 8 bases had no gene match. The CDR3 nucleotides are TGTGCCAGCAGCTCCCCTGGGGGACTAGCAACAGATACGCAGTATTTT. Its translation: CASSSPGGLATDTQYF.

This clone was recorded only once. This chain uses TRBV2 with TRBJ1-2; 9 nucleotides agree with TRBD1. V was pared by 6 bases and J by 8 bases, with 7 bases of the junction left unmatched. The CDR3 is 13 amino acids. Germline CDR1 and CDR2: SNHLY and FYNNEI. The CDR3 nucleotides read TGTGCCAGCAGAAGGGACAGGGAGGGCGGCTACACCTTC. This translates into CASRRDREGGYTF.

The chain recombines TRBV10-1 with TRBJ2-7; 11 nucleotides agree with TRBD1. The CDR3 contains 15 residues. V trimming: 2 bases; J trimming: 2 bases; junction bases outside the gene matches: 2. The germline V gene encodes CDR1 WNHNN and CDR2 SYGVQD (reference sequence). The CDR3 is CASSEADRGPYEQYF. The CDR3 coding sequence is TGCGCCAGCAGTGAGGCGGACAGGGGGCCCTACGAGCAGTACTTC.

The rearrangement joins TRBV22-1 to TRBJ1-2; the table's D call, TRBD1, was not checked against the DNA. TRBV22-1 is described as a pseudogene. The CDR3 totals 15 residues. The CDR3, as DNA: TGTCCTGGGAGCCCCTCGACAGAAGGTAACTATGGCTACACCTTC. Protein product: CPGSPSTEGNYGYTF.